The TCR beta chain under discussion was sequenced for a study of blood T cell repertoires in COVID-19 (TCRdb year 2020). Background for the entire study: The collaborator samples originated in the United States, Italy and Spain and spanned the acute and convalescent phases of COVID-19. The material from the prospective study consisted of cDNA or gDNA derived from T cells, B-cell-depleted T cells, or PBMCs. Deeply sampled blood TCRbeta repertoires from subjects exposed to, actively infected with, or recovered from COVID-19 were included in the dataset. The repertoires were released in a freely available public database meant as a resource for research on the immune response to SARS-CoV-2. The samples were drawn from two sources: the first 160 participants of the ongoing ImmuneRACE study, and 1,254 subjects contributed by 6 global collaborators. Sample metadata almost always included a de-identified subject ID, COVID-19 status, age in years and sex. Where available, HLA class I and class II types were obtained from metadata supplied by the sample provider rather than from assay-based typing.

The paper's findings and limits, for the study overall: How much clinical and demographic metadata was included differed by source and by participant, and the metadata was provided uncurated.

Of note for this clone: Its cognate antigen has yet to be identified. Base quality data are lacking; no much larger clone is found one base away.

Trimming takes 4 bases off V and 6 bases off J; junction bases not matched to a gene: 9. The CDR3 measures 17 amino acids from cysteine to phenylalanine. Of the read, only the CDR3 DNA is kept; its 51 bases are in frame from base 1. Taken from the germline V gene, the CDR1 and CDR2 loops are MGHRA and YSYEKL. Each collaborating institution followed its own protocols to collect whole blood in K2EDTA tubes. For TCRbeta analysis, collaborators shipped samples in one of three forms: frozen whole blood, isolated PBMCs, or DNA extracted from either of those sample types. TCRbeta CDR3 regions were amplified from genomic DNA by means of the immunoSEQ Assay, a bias-controlled multiplex PCR. The study's processing was this. The number of nucleated cells in each sample was estimated by amplification of reference gene primers within the assay. To quantify the absolute abundance of each unique TCRbeta CDR3 rearrangement, sequence reads were collapsed and filtered. For each sample, productive Simpson clonality was calculated by taking the square root of Simpson's diversity index across productive rearrangements. TCRdb provides this immuneACCESS table in a form limited to in-frame rearrangements. Some clones are lacking; in checked studies, under half of them reflect an unresolved V gene, and why the rest are absent is not known. Clonal size and the V and J genes are those of that table, whereas D and trimming came from the DNA. The sample includes 100,000 to 150,000 clones, with around four fifths observed a single time. Around a quarter of the sample belongs to the ten largest clones.

The source is a human donor in a cohort sampled during active COVID-19. The sequence links TRBV4-1 to TRBJ2-1, with 13 junctional bases fitting TRBD2. Sequencing input: peripheral blood. The base sequence is TGCGCCAGCAGCCGACTAGGACTAGCGGGAGACCGCAATGAGCAGTTCTTC. It specifies CASSRLGLAGDRNEQFF.